The clone carrying this TCR beta chain was counted only a few times. Germline lookup yields CDR1 SQVTM and CDR2 ANQGSEA. The V and J ends lost 3 bases and 1 base respectively, with 12 bases between them. The CDR3 sequence is 14 residues long. The sample originates from a study of CD8 T cells in Susac syndrome. CD8+ and CD4+ T cells from blood underwent TCR beta sequencing, which was carried out in a high-throughput format. The CD8+ and CD4+ T cells were negatively isolated, with the TEMRA cells enriched by FACS. Random hexamers were used to reverse transcribe an amount of about 0.5 to 1 ug RNA. MiXCR, applied by TCRdb to the immunoSEQ multiplex PCR reads, yields one record per CDR3 protein. The sample carries approximately 100,000 distinct CDR3 sequences, 80% to 95% recorded once.

The clonotype originates from a human donor in good health. This sequence joins TRBV29-1 and TRBJ1-1; possibly TRBD1 for D (6 bases). Source material: CD8+ T cells from PBMCs. Here the CDR3 reads CSVDPTGTNTEAFF. As DNA, the CDR3 is TGCAGCGTTGATCCAACAGGGACGAACACTGAAGCTTTCTTT.